The 28 T cell receptor beta chains below all came from one sample that was sequenced in a study of cytomegalovirus exposure and HLA in healthy donors. Use of 60 Vbeta and 13 Jbeta primers characterized the PCR. TCRdb's table, derived via immunoSEQ multiplex PCR, lists solely in-frame clones and lacks some. The sample shows about 160,000 clones, 86% of them seen only once. Sequencing input: PBMCs. These receptors came from a woman aged 18-29 years in good health and CMV-seronegative.

The CDR3 sequence: CASTKEGARTEAFF. The CDR3 nucleotides are TGTGCCAGCACCAAGGAGGGGGCGCGTACTGAAGCTTTCTTT. The gene calls are TRBV6-6 and TRBJ1-1; 7 bases map to TRBD1. Looked up from germline, CDR1 is MNHNY and CDR2 is SVGAGI (reference sequence). The CDR3 length is 14 residues. V was clipped by 7 bases and J by 5 bases; unmatched bases: 10.

The V gene is TRBV2, the J gene TRBJ1-2, with 7 nucleotides matching TRBD1. The CDR3 contains 15 residues. Germline-derived CDR1 and CDR2 are SNHLY and FYNNEI. After removal of 6 bases from V and 4 bases from J, the junction contained 11 bases not matched to a gene. CDR3 loop: CASSGRDRQTYGYTF. DNA for the CDR3: TGTGCCAGCAGCGGAAGGGACAGACAAACCTATGGCTACACCTTC.

This sequence joins TRBV29-1 and TRBJ2-5; D might be TRBD2 (7 bases). The CDR3 is 13 residues long. Per the germline V gene, CDR1 is SQVTM and CDR2 is ANQGSEA. Trimming removed 7 bases at V and 4 bases at J, with 16 bases between. This CDR3 is CSARGGGRETQYF. For the CDR3, the DNA is TGCAGCGCCAGAGGGGGGGGGCGAGAGACCCAGTACTTC.

This chain joins TRBV30 and TRBJ2-4; D call uncertain. Germline V gives CDR1 GTSNPN, CDR2 SVGIG (reference sequence). This CDR3 is built from 14 residues. V lost 3 bases to trimming and J lost 1 base, with 10 bases between them. For the CDR3, the DNA is TGTGCCTGGAGCGCCCCAGCGGCCAAAAACATTCAGTACTTC. Translated: CAWSAPAAKNIQYF.

This chain connects TRBV29-1 to TRBJ2-5; the D gene is possibly TRBD1 (6 bases). V lost 8 bases to trimming and J lost 3 bases, with 10 bases between them. Germline V gene data show CDR1 as SQVTM and CDR2 as ANQGSEA. The CDR3 loop spans 11 amino acids. Here the CDR3 DNA reads TGCAGCATCGCAGGGGAAGAGACCCAGTACTTC. It translates to CSIAGEETQYF.

V usage is TRBV14 and J usage is TRBJ2-7; 9 nucleotides match TRBD2. There are 14 residues in the CDR3. Trimming cost V 5 bases and J 4 bases; bases outside gene matches: 6. Germline V CDR1 and CDR2: SGHDN, FVKESK. The CDR3 spells CASSTWTSVYEQYF. CDR3 nucleotide sequence: TGTGCCAGCAGCACCTGGACTAGCGTTTACGAGCAGTACTTC.

The chain recombines TRBV9 with TRBJ1-6; TRBD1 agrees at 8 bases. The CDR3 covers 15 residues. V was pared by 3 bases and J by 6 bases, with 5 bases of the junction left unmatched. CDR1 is SGDLS and CDR2 is YYNGEE in the germline V gene. CDR3 protein: CASSARTGTNSPLHF. CDR3 DNA: TGTGCCAGCAGCGCCAGGACAGGGACTAATTCACCCCTCCACTTT.

This clone was seen only a few times. The V gene is TRBV4-1, the J gene TRBJ1-4; D might be TRBD1 (5 bases). The CDR3 length is 14 residues. Deletions cut 6 bases from V and 8 bases from J, with 16 bases between. Germline V lookup: CDR1 MGHRA, CDR2 YSYEKL. The CDR3 DNA follows: TGCGCCAGCAGGGCGGGGGTGGGTCTCGAAAAACTGTTTTTT. Translation gives CASRAGVGLEKLFF.

The chain uses TRBV10-3 and TRBJ1-4; 7 bases align to TRBD1. CDR1 is ENHRY and CDR2 is SYGVKD in the germline V gene. The length of the CDR3 is 14 residues. V lost 10 bases and J lost 5; bases outside the gene matches: 10. CDR3 protein: CATSKGTVNEKLFF. The CDR3, as DNA: TGTGCCACTAGCAAGGGGACAGTCAATGAAAAACTGTTTTTT.

The chain links TRBV5-8 to TRBJ2-5; 7 bases fit TRBD2. CDR1 SGHTS and CDR2 YDEGEE come from the germline V gene. This CDR3 region has 15 residues. The ends lost 1 base at V and 0 bases at J; junction bases unmatched: 3. CDR3 coding DNA: TGTGCCAGCAGCTTGTCCGGACTAGACCAAGAGACCCAGTACTTC. Translation: CASSLSGLDQETQYF. Together with reference TRBV5-8 and TRBJ2-5, the CDR3 gives the full variable domain: EAGVTQSPTHLIKTRGQQATLRCSPISGHTSVYWYQQALGLGLQFLLWYDEGEERNRGNFPPRFSGRQFPNYSSELNVNALELEDSALYLCASSLSGLDQETQYFGPGTRLLVL.

V is TRBV30 and J is TRBJ1-5, with D perhaps matching TRBD1 (6 bases). The V and J ends lost 4 bases and 4 bases respectively, with 20 bases between them. The CDR3 extends over 16 amino acids. Germline V gene lookup returns CDR1 GTSNPN and CDR2 SVGIG (reference sequence). This CDR3 reads CAWTPGGAYGNQPQHF. The CDR3 region has the DNA TGTGCCTGGACTCCCGGGGGGGCTTATGGGAATCAGCCCCAGCATTTT. The full variable domain, completed using reference TRBV30 and TRBJ1-5, is SQTIHQWPATLVQPVGSPLSLECTVEGTSNPNLYWYRQAAGRGLQLLFYSVGIGQISSEVPQNLSASRPQDRQFILSSKKLLLSDSGFYLCAWTPGGAYGNQPQHFGDGTRLSIL.

CDR3 loop: CASRGQGNTYGYTF. CDR3 DNA: TGTGCCAGCAGGGGACAGGGAAATACCTATGGCTACACCTTC. V is TRBV2 and J is TRBJ1-2, with TRBD1 matching over 9 bases. The V gene end was trimmed by 6 bases and the J gene end by 4 bases; junction bases not matched to a gene: 6. Germline V gives CDR1 SNHLY, CDR2 FYNNEI. The CDR3 covers 14 residues.

The chain uses TRBV27 and TRBJ2-7, with 12 bases identical to TRBD1. The V gene end was trimmed by 3 bases and the J gene end by 7 bases; junction bases not matched to a gene: 10. CDR1 is MNHEY and CDR2 is SMNVEV in the germline V gene (reference sequence). The CDR3 runs to 16 residues. CDR3 amino acids: CASSLILGQGAGEQYF. The CDR3 bases are TGTGCCAGCAGTTTGATCCTGGGACAGGGGGCCGGTGAGCAGTACTTC.

This chain connects TRBV28 to TRBJ1-1; perhaps TRBD1 as D (6 bases). The CDR3 length is 14 residues. V gave up 7 bases and J gave up 1 base, with 13 bases separating them. Germline V gene data show CDR1 as MDHEN and CDR2 as SYDVKM. This CDR3 reads CASKLGRGNTEAFF. CDR3 DNA: TGTGCCAGCAAGCTCGGCAGGGGGAACACTGAAGCTTTCTTT.

This clone came up once. The chain has TRBV2 and TRBJ2-3, with 9 bases aligning to TRBD2. CDR3 size: 14 residues. The trim removed 4 bases at V and 4 bases at J, leaving 3 bases unmatched. Per germline, CDR1 SNHLY and CDR2 FYNNEI. CDR3 amino acids: CASSASGAADTQYF. For the CDR3, the DNA is TGTGCCAGCAGTGCTAGCGGGGCCGCAGATACGCAGTATTTT.

In its sample, this clone was seen once. The CDR3, as DNA: TGCGCCAGCAGCCCAGTGGGACAGGGTAATTCACCCCTCCACTTT. Its translation is CASSPVGQGNSPLHF. This chain connects TRBV5-1 to TRBJ1-6, with 9 bases lining up with TRBD1. This CDR3 comprises 15 residues. Unmatched junction bases numbered 5, after V lost 4 bases and J lost 6 bases. Germline V gene sequence: CDR1 SGHRS, CDR2 YFSETQ.

As DNA, the CDR3 is TGTGCCAGCAGTTCACAGGGGGCGGATACGCAGTATTTT. This translates into CASSSQGADTQYF. This rearrangement joins TRBV27 to TRBJ2-3; 9 nucleotides align to TRBD1. Trimming at V came to 4 bases and at J to 6 bases, leaving 2 bases not matched to a gene. Germline lookup yields CDR1 MNHEY and CDR2 SMNVEV (reference sequence). This CDR3 comprises 13 residues.

The chain links TRBV30 to TRBJ1-1; D ambiguous. The length of the CDR3 is 12 residues. V was pared by 0 bases and J by 7 bases, with 9 bases between. Germline V lookup: CDR1 GTSNPN, CDR2 SVGIG (reference sequence). CDR3 amino acids: CAWSVLMGEAFF. The CDR3 nucleotides are TGTGCCTGGAGTGTACTAATGGGTGAAGCTTTCTTT.

The CDR3 DNA sequence: TGTGCCAGCACTCCTGGGGCTTTGTTTCAGGGAAACACCATATATTTT. Its protein is CASTPGALFQGNTIYF. The V gene is TRBV9, the J gene TRBJ1-3, with D tentatively TRBD1 (5 bases). The CDR3 is 16 amino acids. V lost 6 bases and J 4 bases, leaving 20 bases between the germline ends. Germline V CDR1 and CDR2: SGDLS, YYNGEE.

V and J are TRBV10-3 and TRBJ1-2; 9 nucleotides align to TRBD1. CDR1 and CDR2 from the germline V gene are ENHRY and SYGVKD. The CDR3 spans 14 residues. Trimming removed 2 bases from V and 5 bases from J; junction bases left unmatched: 3. The CDR3 nucleotides read TGTGCCATCAGTGAGGGACAGGGGATTTATGGCTACACCTTC. Its translation is CAISEGQGIYGYTF.

V is TRBV18 and J is TRBJ1-1; 7 nucleotides line up with TRBD1. The CDR3 has 13 amino acids. Germline values: CDR1 KGHSH, CDR2 LQKENI. The J segment lost 5 bases and the V segment lost 6 bases, leaving 6 bases of the junction unmatched. CDR3 coding DNA: TGTGCCAGCTCCCTGACAGGGAAGACTGAAGCTTTCTTT. Translation: CASSLTGKTEAFF.

The chain has TRBV11-2 and TRBJ2-5, with D perhaps matching TRBD1 (5 bases). CDR1 is SGHAT and CDR2 is FQNNGV in the germline V gene. The CDR3 spans 15 residues. V lost 1 base to trimming and J lost 3 bases, with 12 bases between them. CDR3 region: CASSLAGREKETQYF. The CDR3 bases are TGTGCCAGCAGCTTAGCGGGCAGGGAAAAAGAGACCCAGTACTTC.

This clone was observed a handful of times. The chain couples TRBV4-2 to TRBJ2-6, with 9 bases fitting TRBD2. The V segment lost 3 bases and the J segment 12 bases; nucleotides outside the gene matches: 18. This CDR3 spans 18 amino acids. Per the germline V gene, CDR1 is LGHNA and CDR2 is YNFKEQ. The CDR3 sequence is CASSQTPQGVAGGRVLTF. In nucleotides, the CDR3 is TGTGCCAGCAGCCAGACCCCCCAAGGGGTGGCGGGGGGGCGCGTCCTGACTTTC.

This sequence joins TRBV4-1 and TRBJ2-1, with 9 positions matching TRBD2. J lost 7 bases, V lost 5 bases, and 6 bases had no gene match. Germline CDR1 MGHRA, CDR2 YSYEKL. This CDR3 is 14 amino acids long. The CDR3 region has the DNA TGCGCCAGCAGCATAACTAGCGGGTTAAATGAGCAGTTCTTC. It codes for CASSITSGLNEQFF.

The chain has TRBV27 and TRBJ1-1; D remains unclear. Trimming shortened V by 5 bases and J by 0 bases, and 16 bases separated the two germline ends. Germline V gene sequence: CDR1 MNHEY, CDR2 SMNVEV (reference sequence). This CDR3 is 16 amino acids long. The CDR3 is CASSAYRPTLNTEAFF. CDR3 in DNA: TGTGCCAGCAGTGCATACCGGCCGACTCTGAACACTGAAGCTTTCTTT.

This clone was observed once. The chain couples TRBV27 to TRBJ2-5, with TRBD1 matching 8 bases. Judging by the DNA end, TRBJ2-7 fits better; the J call may be wrong. Germline V gene lookup returns CDR1 MNHEY and CDR2 SMNVEV (reference sequence). The CDR3 is made up of 15 amino acids. Here the CDR3 reads CASSLYGDRSYEQYF. The DNA of the CDR3 is TGTGCCAGCAGTTTATACGGGGACAGGAGCTACGAGCAGTACTTC.

The gene calls are TRBV15 and TRBJ2-3, with D maybe TRBD2 (5 bases). The length of the CDR3 is 16 residues. Deletions cut 1 base from V and 1 base from J, with 12 bases between. The germline V gene encodes CDR1 LNHNV and CDR2 YYDKDF (reference sequence). The CDR3 sequence: CATSRGRELGTDTQYF. CDR3 DNA sequence: TGTGCCACCAGCAGAGGCCGGGAACTCGGCACAGATACGCAGTATTTT.

Comment on this clone: One end of the junction is discordant with germline, which a read error may explain. This chain joins TRBV28 and TRBJ2-5; weak D call: TRBD2 (5 bases). The tail of the sequence fits TRBJ2-7 better, so the J call may be wrong. CDR1 and CDR2 (germline): MDHEN, SYDVKM. CDR3 length: 13 amino acids. The CDR3 protein is CPTRTRDTYEQYF. Here the CDR3 DNA reads TGCCCAACGAGGACTCGTGACACCTACGAGCAGTACTTC.